This T cell receptor beta chain was profiled in a study of blood T cell repertoires in COVID-19. Germline CDR1 SGHTA, CDR2 FQGNSA. The V and J ends lost 2 bases and 2 bases respectively, with 12 bases between them. The CDR3 runs to 15 residues. Participants spanned ages about 18 to 90 years and resided in fewer than 30 US areas. Grouping used clinical history reported by participants in a survey and questionnaire. Assay: immunoSEQ multiplex PCR; the TCRdb copy retains only in-frame clones and omits some. The sample contains 300,000 to 450,000 clones, about 87% of which appear only once. This TCR came from a man aged 25 to 45 who had recovered from COVID-19. Sequencing used PBMCs or T cells enriched from blood (not recorded which). The chain recombines TRBV7-2 with TRBJ1-2; perhaps TRBD1 as D (5 bases). The CDR3 is CASSLTAGLNYGYTF. In DNA, the CDR3 is TGTGCCAGCAGCTTAACGGCAGGGTTAAACTATGGCTACACCTTC.